This TCR beta chain was captured in a study of shared clonotypes between healthy human individuals. On this clone: Other DNA sequences in the same sample also yield this CDR3.

The CDR3 contains 14 residues. Germline-derived CDR1 and CDR2 are SEHNR and FQNEAQ (reference sequence). Trimming shortened V by 4 bases and J by 3 bases, and 9 bases separated the two germline ends. Sequencing used immunoSEQ multiplex PCR; TCRdb keeps in-frame clones, though not all of them. Of over 2 million clones in the sample, roughly 92% are singletons; the top ten hold 0.37%. The chain uses TRBV7-9 and TRBJ1-4; tentatively, D is TRBD1 (5 bases). The sequence derives from a young man in good health. Some clones in this sample may be carry-over from other donors' samples. The sequenced sample was naive CD4+ T cells from PBMCs. Regarding subset: CD45RA+ positively selected. CDR3 in amino acids: CASSYRQPNEKLFF. The CDR3, as DNA: TGTGCCAGCAGCTATCGACAGCCTAATGAAAAACTGTTTTTT. The entire variable domain, with the rest obtained from reference TRBV7-9 and TRBJ1-4, is as follows: DTGVSQNPRHKITKRGQNVTFRCDPISEHNRLYWYRQTLGQGPEFLTYFQNEAQLEKSRLLSDRFSAERPKGSFSTLEIQRTEQGDSAMYLCASSYRQPNEKLFFGSGTQLSVL.